This TCR beta chain was obtained from a study of CD8 T cells in Susac syndrome. RNA amounts of roughly 0.45 to 1 ug underwent reverse transcription with random hexamers. TCRdb re-called the immunoSEQ multiplex PCR reads with MiXCR, one entry per CDR3 protein. The sample records 200,000 to 250,000 distinct CDR3 sequences, approximately 92% being singletons. The germline V gene has CDR1 MNHNS and CDR2 SASEGT. There are 15 residues in the CDR3. V shed 6 bases and J 2 bases; nucleotides not matched to a gene: 7. This clonotype originated in a human donor with multiple sclerosis. The sample comprised CD4+ T cells from PBMCs. The V gene is TRBV6-1, the J gene TRBJ1-1; 9 nucleotides align to TRBD1. CDR3 sequence: CASSQPGQGNTEAFF. CDR3 nucleotide sequence: TGTGCCAGCAGCCAACCGGGACAGGGTAACACTGAAGCTTTCTTT.